The next 10 T cell receptor beta chains were all read from a single sample in a study of blood T cell repertoires in COVID-19. Using immunoSEQ multiplex PCR, the repertoire was profiled, and TCRdb retains in-frame clones only, with some absent. There are approximately 450,000 clones in the sample; about 89% occur only once, and roughly 4% lies in the top ten. What was sequenced was peripheral blood. These receptors were obtained from a woman aged 25 to 45 with acute or convalescent COVID-19.

V gene TRBV28 combines with J gene TRBJ2-7; D is perhaps TRBD2 (5 bases). Germline V lookup: CDR1 MDHEN, CDR2 SYDVKM. The CDR3 loop spans 13 amino acids. The ends were cut back, 6 bases at V and 0 bases at J, with 9 bases in the middle. CDR3 sequence reads: CASRTGSSYEQYF. For the CDR3, the DNA is TGTGCCAGCAGGACGGGGAGCTCCTACGAGCAGTACTTC.

V usage is TRBV24-1 and J usage is TRBJ2-1, with a weak D call TRBD1 (5 bases). Trimming removed 5 bases at V and 7 bases at J, with 17 bases between. The length of the CDR3 is 15 residues. Germline values: CDR1 KGHDR, CDR2 SFDVKD. This CDR3 is CATSVEFVGANEQFF. DNA of the CDR3: TGTGCCACCAGTGTAGAGTTTGTAGGGGCGAATGAGCAGTTCTTC.

The gene calls are TRBV24-1 and TRBJ1-1; perhaps TRBD1 as D (5 bases). The CDR3 loop spans 14 amino acids. Germline V gene sequence: CDR1 KGHDR, CDR2 SFDVKD. V was cut by 7 bases and J by 1 base, with 12 bases left in between. In DNA form, the CDR3 reads TGTGCCACCAGCGAGACGGGGGGGAACACTGAAGCTTTCTTT. The encoded protein is CATSETGGNTEAFF.

This chain connects TRBV18 to TRBJ2-7, with D hard to call. Germline-derived CDR1 and CDR2 are KGHSH and LQKENI. The CDR3 is 13 residues long. Trimming took off 3 bases at V and 6 bases at J, with 12 bases between the two ends. The CDR3: CASSPDSPGEQYF. The CDR3 DNA is TGTGCCAGCTCACCCGACTCTCCTGGCGAGCAGTACTTC. The full variable domain, completed using reference TRBV18 and TRBJ2-7, is NAGVMQNPRHLVRRRGQEARLRCSPMKGHSHVYWYRQLPEEGLKFMVYLQKENIIDESGMPKERFSAEFPKEGPSILRIQQVVRGDSAAYFCASSPDSPGEQYFGPGTRLTVT.

This clone has more than one count but fewer than ten. Within the sample, other DNA sequences also encode this same CDR3. V gene TRBV5-1 combines with J gene TRBJ2-2; 7 nucleotides match TRBD2. Germline values: CDR1 SGHRS, CDR2 YFSETQ. J gave up 5 bases and V 2 bases, and 0 bases lay outside the gene matches. The CDR3 is made up of 13 amino acids. The CDR3 protein is CASSLAGTGELFF. CDR3 DNA: TGCGCCAGCAGCTTAGCGGGAACCGGGGAGCTGTTTTTT.

The chain is built from TRBV9 and TRBJ2-1, with 11 bases fitting TRBD2. This CDR3 is built from 16 residues. Germline V gives CDR1 SGDLS, CDR2 YYNGEE. Trimming removed 0 bases from V and 9 bases from J; junction bases left unmatched: 8. The CDR3 sequence is CASSVEFLAGGSEQFF. The CDR3 DNA reads TGTGCCAGCAGCGTAGAGTTTCTAGCGGGGGGTTCTGAGCAGTTCTTC.

The chain joins TRBV28 to TRBJ1-2; TRBD1 aligns across 9 bases. J lost 4 bases, V lost 5 bases, and 8 bases had no gene match. This CDR3 comprises 15 residues. In germline, CDR1 is MDHEN, CDR2 SYDVKM. As DNA, the CDR3 is TGTGCCAGCAGTCGAAAGGACAGGGGTGGCTATGGCTACACCTTC. Protein product: CASSRKDRGGYGYTF.

This chain links TRBV5-5 with TRBJ2-5; D perhaps matches TRBD1 (5 bases). Trimming took 4 bases from V and 4 from J, leaving 23 bases between them. This CDR3 contains 17 residues. The germline gives CDR1 SGHKS, CDR2 YYEKEE (reference sequence). CDR3 in amino acids: CASSEPWAGIVSETQYF. CDR3 in DNA: TGTGCCAGCAGCGAACCCTGGGCAGGGATTGTGTCAGAGACCCAGTACTTC.

The sample holds a few counts of this clone. This chain joins TRBV2 and TRBJ2-2; D gene ambiguous. CDR1 is SNHLY and CDR2 is FYNNEI in the germline V gene. V dropped 5 bases and J dropped 0 bases, with 13 bases sitting between them. The CDR3 has 16 amino acids. The chain's CDR3 is CASSRDRVSNTGELFF. CDR3 DNA sequence: TGTGCCAGCAGTCGTGACCGGGTTTCGAACACCGGGGAGCTGTTTTTT.

Regarding this clone: This sample includes further DNA sequences coding for the same CDR3. This chain connects TRBV2 to TRBJ1-3; perhaps TRBD1 as D (5 bases). Trimming took 5 bases from V and 1 from J, leaving 9 bases between them. This CDR3 spans 14 amino acids. Germline-derived CDR1 and CDR2 are SNHLY and FYNNEI. The CDR3 region has the DNA TGTGCCAGCAGTAGCCAGGGTTCTGGAAACACCATATATTTT. It translates to CASSSQGSGNTIYF. Variable domain in full (rest from reference TRBV2 and TRBJ1-3): EPEVTQTPSHQVTQMGQEVILRCVPISNHLYFYWYRQILGQKVEFLVSFYNNEISEKSEIFDDQFSVERPDGSNFTLKIRSTKLEDSAMYFCASSSQGSGNTIYFGEGSWLTVV.